The rows below give T cell receptor beta chains drawn from one sample of a study of T cell responses to AZD1222 COVID-19 vaccine. TCRdb's table, derived via immunoSEQ multiplex PCR, lists solely in-frame clones and lacks some. The table includes roughly 130,000 clones, 70% to 90% detected once. This specimen was peripheral blood, taken on day 0 of AZD1222 vaccination. The receptors come from an adult in good health. The CDR3 runs from the conserved cysteine through the conserved F or W. The order of the fields is V gene, D gene, J gene, clone size, CDR3 DNA, CDR3 protein. D genes are given only for firm matches. Some rows have no size entry. The others give once, few or many, or a class for an expanded clone.

v_call: TRBV2; d_call: TRBD2; j_call: TRBJ2-2; clone_size: .; cdr3_nt: TGTGCCAGCAAAGGTCGACTAGCGACGATCACCGGGGAGCTGTTTTTT; cdr3_aa: CASKGRLATITGELFF
v_call: TRBV7-2; d_call: .; j_call: TRBJ1-2; clone_size: .; cdr3_nt: TGTGCCAGCAGCGAAGGGATCCCTCTCTATGGCTACACCTTC; cdr3_aa: CASSEGIPLYGYTF
v_call: TRBV27; d_call: TRBD1; j_call: TRBJ1-1; clone_size: .; cdr3_nt: TGTGCCAGCAGTCCTAAGACAGGGGCTCATCGGGGAGCTTTCTTT; cdr3_aa: CASSPKTGAHRGAFF
v_call: TRBV27; d_call: .; j_call: TRBJ1-6; clone_size: .; cdr3_nt: TGTGCCAGCAGGGAAGGCAGAGCGAATTCACCCCTCCACTTT; cdr3_aa: CASREGRANSPLHF
v_call: TRBV5-6; d_call: .; j_call: TRBJ2-7; clone_size: .; cdr3_nt: TGTGCCAGCAGCTTGGACGCAGGAGTGGGCACCCGCTACGAGCAGTACTTC; cdr3_aa: CASSLDAGVGTRYEQYF
v_call: TRBV19; d_call: .; j_call: TRBJ1-1; clone_size: .; cdr3_nt: TGTGCCAGTAGTATAGGGGGGGTGAACACTGAAGCTTTCTTT; cdr3_aa: CASSIGGVNTEAFF
v_call: TRBV20-1; d_call: .; j_call: TRBJ1-2; clone_size: .; cdr3_nt: TGCAGTGCTAGTGTGGCCCGAAACTATGGCTACACCTTC; cdr3_aa: CSASVARNYGYTF
v_call: TRBV4-2; d_call: TRBD2; j_call: TRBJ2-1; clone_size: .; cdr3_nt: TGTGCCAGCAGCCCCTTAGCGGGAGGCCGCAATGAGCAGTTCTTC; cdr3_aa: CASSPLAGGRNEQFF
v_call: TRBV11-3; d_call: .; j_call: TRBJ2-1; clone_size: .; cdr3_nt: TGTGCCAGCAGCTTAGGCAGGGGCGGATACAATGAGCAGTTCTTC; cdr3_aa: CASSLGRGGYNEQFF
v_call: TRBV18; d_call: .; j_call: TRBJ1-2; clone_size: .; cdr3_nt: TGTGCCAGCTCACCGCGGGAGGGTACCAACTATGGCTACACCTTC; cdr3_aa: CASSPREGTNYGYTF
v_call: TRBV29-1; d_call: .; j_call: TRBJ2-1; clone_size: .; cdr3_nt: TGCAGCGTTGAAGATCGATTCGCAGGCTGGTCCTACAATGAGCAGTTCTTC; cdr3_aa: CSVEDRFAGWSYNEQFF
v_call: TRBV18; d_call: TRBD2; j_call: TRBJ2-7; clone_size: .; cdr3_nt: TGTGCCAGCTCACCGCCGACTAGCGGGAAATCTTACGAGCAGTACTTC; cdr3_aa: CASSPPTSGKSYEQYF
v_call: TRBV28; d_call: TRBD1; j_call: TRBJ1-1; clone_size: .; cdr3_nt: TGTGCCAGCAGTGTCTTCCGGGACAGGGGCAAAGCTTTCTTT; cdr3_aa: CASSVFRDRGKAFF
v_call: TRBV6-6; d_call: .; j_call: TRBJ1-1; clone_size: .; cdr3_nt: TGTGCCAGCAGTCCCGGGGGCCAGAACACTGAAGCTTTCTTT; cdr3_aa: CASSPGGQNTEAFF
v_call: TRBV5-1; d_call: .; j_call: TRBJ1-6; clone_size: .; cdr3_nt: TGCGCCAGCAGCAAGGACACCAGCTCCTATAATTCACCCCTCCACTTT; cdr3_aa: CASSKDTSSYNSPLHF
v_call: TRBV4-1; d_call: .; j_call: TRBJ2-7; clone_size: .; cdr3_nt: TGCGCCAGCAGCCAAGGGGGCGCAGACGCTGGGTTCTACGAGCAGTACTTC; cdr3_aa: CASSQGGADAGFYEQYF
v_call: TRBV5-6; d_call: TRBD1; j_call: TRBJ1-5; clone_size: .; cdr3_nt: TGTGCCAGCAGCGCCCGGGACAGGGGGCTCGGTTTTCATTTT; cdr3_aa: CASSARDRGLGFHF
v_call: TRBV27; d_call: TRBD1; j_call: TRBJ1-2; clone_size: .; cdr3_nt: TGTGCCAGCAGAAGGACAGGCCGGGGCTATGGCTACACCTTC; cdr3_aa: CASRRTGRGYGYTF
v_call: TRBV5-8; d_call: TRBD1; j_call: TRBJ1-1; clone_size: .; cdr3_nt: TGTGCCAGCAGCCCACGGACAGGGGCGAGCACTGAAGCTTTCTTT; cdr3_aa: CASSPRTGASTEAFF
v_call: TRBV6-5; d_call: .; j_call: TRBJ1-1; clone_size: .; cdr3_nt: TGTGCCAGCAGCTCGTCGGGCTCGAACACTGAAGCTTTCTTT; cdr3_aa: CASSSSGSNTEAFF
v_call: TRBV29-1; d_call: TRBD2; j_call: TRBJ2-1; clone_size: .; cdr3_nt: TGCAGCGTTGGGGGACTAGCGGGTCATGAGCAGTTCTTC; cdr3_aa: CSVGGLAGHEQFF
v_call: TRBV7-3; d_call: .; j_call: TRBJ1-1; clone_size: .; cdr3_nt: TGTGCCAGCAGCTTTGCACAGGCGACCAACACTGAAGCTTTCTTT; cdr3_aa: CASSFAQATNTEAFF
v_call: TRBV11-1; d_call: .; j_call: TRBJ1-2; clone_size: .; cdr3_nt: TGTGCCAGCAGCCAACCGGGATTCTATGGCTACACCTTC; cdr3_aa: CASSQPGFYGYTF
v_call: TRBV5-4; d_call: .; j_call: TRBJ2-1; clone_size: .; cdr3_nt: TGTGCCAGCAGTCCCGGGGGGCCCGGCTCCTACAATGAGCAGTTCTTC; cdr3_aa: CASSPGGPGSYNEQFF
v_call: TRBV5-1; d_call: .; j_call: TRBJ1-2; clone_size: .; cdr3_nt: TGCGCCAGCAGCTTGGCAGGTACAGGGAGGAACTATGGCTACACCTTC; cdr3_aa: CASSLAGTGRNYGYTF
v_call: TRBV7-2; d_call: .; j_call: TRBJ2-5; clone_size: once; cdr3_nt: TGTGCCAGCAGCTTCGGTCTAATCAGGGACCCTAGGATTGAGACCCAGTACTTC; cdr3_aa: CASSFGLIRDPRIETQYF
v_call: TRBV6-4; d_call: TRBD2; j_call: TRBJ2-2; clone_size: .; cdr3_nt: TGTGCCAGCAGTGACTCCCAGCGGGAGAACACCGGGGAGCTGTTTTTT; cdr3_aa: CASSDSQRENTGELFF
v_call: TRBV19; d_call: .; j_call: TRBJ2-7; clone_size: .; cdr3_nt: TGTGCCAGTAGACAGGACAGGACGGGAGCCTACGAGCAGTACTTC; cdr3_aa: CASRQDRTGAYEQYF
v_call: TRBV12-3/TRBV12-4; d_call: .; j_call: TRBJ1-4; clone_size: .; cdr3_nt: TGTGCCAGTAAGGGGCATGCTAATGAAAAACTGTTTTTT; cdr3_aa: CASKGHANEKLFF
v_call: TRBV30; d_call: TRBD1; j_call: TRBJ1-1; clone_size: .; cdr3_nt: TGTGCCTGGATCCCCGGGACAGGGATGAACACTGAAGCTTTCTTT; cdr3_aa: CAWIPGTGMNTEAFF
v_call: TRBV10-3; d_call: .; j_call: TRBJ1-2; clone_size: .; cdr3_nt: TGTGCCATCAGGGTACGCTTGTCTAACTATGGCTACACCTTC; cdr3_aa: CAIRVRLSNYGYTF
v_call: TRBV21-1; d_call: .; j_call: TRBJ2-7; clone_size: .; cdr3_nt: TGTGCCAGCAGCGAGCACGACTACGAGCAGTACTTC; cdr3_aa: CASSEHDYEQYF
v_call: TRBV7-8; d_call: .; j_call: TRBJ2-7; clone_size: .; cdr3_nt: TGTGCCAGCAGCTTATGGCAGGGCTCCTACGAGCAGTACTTC; cdr3_aa: CASSLWQGSYEQYF
v_call: TRBV5-1; d_call: TRBD1; j_call: TRBJ1-3; clone_size: .; cdr3_nt: TGCGCCAGCAGCTTGGCGACAGGGAGCTCTGGAAACACCATATATTTT; cdr3_aa: CASSLATGSSGNTIYF
v_call: TRBV24-1; d_call: TRBD2; j_call: TRBJ2-1; clone_size: .; cdr3_nt: TGTGCCACCAGTGACCAGAGCGGGAGGGCCAGCAATGAGCAGTTCTTC; cdr3_aa: CATSDQSGRASNEQFF
v_call: TRBV20-1; d_call: .; j_call: TRBJ1-1; clone_size: .; cdr3_nt: TGCAGAAACACTGAAGCTTTCTTT; cdr3_aa: CRNTEAFF
v_call: TRBV19; d_call: .; j_call: TRBJ1-2; clone_size: once; cdr3_nt: TGTGCCAGTAGTATAGATCCTAGCGGTAACTATGGCTACACCTTC; cdr3_aa: CASSIDPSGNYGYTF
v_call: TRBV21-1; d_call: .; j_call: TRBJ1-3; clone_size: .; cdr3_nt: TGTGCCAGCCAACGTAACAGGGGAAACACCATATATTTT; cdr3_aa: CASQRNRGNTIYF
v_call: TRBV2; d_call: .; j_call: TRBJ1-2; clone_size: .; cdr3_nt: TGTGCCAAAATGGACGGTAGCGGTGGCTACACCTTC; cdr3_aa: CAKMDGSGGYTF
v_call: TRBV7-2; d_call: .; j_call: TRBJ1-2; clone_size: .; cdr3_nt: TGTGCCAGCAGCTTTACCTCCCCTACCGGCTACACCTTC; cdr3_aa: CASSFTSPTGYTF
v_call: TRBV7-3; d_call: .; j_call: TRBJ1-3; clone_size: .; cdr3_nt: TGTGCCAGCAGCCGTTCCTGGGGCGATGGAAACACCATATATTTT; cdr3_aa: CASSRSWGDGNTIYF
v_call: TRBV4-1; d_call: .; j_call: TRBJ1-1; clone_size: .; cdr3_nt: TGCGCCAGCAGCCACACACATGGACGGACGAACACTGAAGCTTTCTTT; cdr3_aa: CASSHTHGRTNTEAFF
v_call: TRBV10-2; d_call: .; j_call: TRBJ1-1; clone_size: .; cdr3_nt: TGCGCCAGCATTCTCAGAGATTCGAACACTGAAGCTTTCTTT; cdr3_aa: CASILRDSNTEAFF
v_call: TRBV12-3/TRBV12-4; d_call: .; j_call: TRBJ1-1; clone_size: .; cdr3_nt: TGTGCCAGCAGTTTATCAAACACTGAAGCTTTCTTT; cdr3_aa: CASSLSNTEAFF
v_call: TRBV19; d_call: .; j_call: TRBJ2-7; clone_size: .; cdr3_nt: TGTGCCAGTAGTATCAGGACAGCTTCTTCCGAGCAGTACTTC; cdr3_aa: CASSIRTASSEQYF
v_call: TRBV5-4; d_call: .; j_call: TRBJ2-3; clone_size: .; cdr3_nt: TGTGCCAGCAGCTTGCCGGGAGCAACGCAGTATTTT; cdr3_aa: CASSLPGATQYF
v_call: TRBV18; d_call: TRBD1; j_call: TRBJ2-7; clone_size: .; cdr3_nt: TGTGCCAGCTCACCACGCGGGACAGGGGGATACGAGCAGTACTTC; cdr3_aa: CASSPRGTGGYEQYF
v_call: TRBV5-1; d_call: .; j_call: TRBJ1-1; clone_size: .; cdr3_nt: TGCGCCAGCAGCTCCGACCCAGGAGAGAGAGAAGCTTTCTTT; cdr3_aa: CASSSDPGEREAFF
v_call: TRBV12-5; d_call: TRBD1; j_call: TRBJ1-5; clone_size: .; cdr3_nt: TGTGCTAGTGGTTATTGGACAGGGGGCGGTCAGCCCCAGCATTTT; cdr3_aa: CASGYWTGGGQPQHF
v_call: TRBV7-8; d_call: .; j_call: TRBJ2-7; clone_size: .; cdr3_nt: TGTGCCAGCAGCTTAACAAGTGCCTACGAGCAGTACTTC; cdr3_aa: CASSLTSAYEQYF
v_call: TRBV27; d_call: TRBD1; j_call: TRBJ1-2; clone_size: .; cdr3_nt: TGTGCCAGCAGTTCGACAGGGGGCGCGGGTGGCTACACCTTC; cdr3_aa: CASSSTGGAGGYTF
v_call: TRBV27; d_call: .; j_call: TRBJ2-2; clone_size: .; cdr3_nt: TGTGCCAGCCGCAGGGGAATAACCGGGGAGCTGTTTTTT; cdr3_aa: CASRRGITGELFF
v_call: TRBV21-1; d_call: .; j_call: TRBJ2-5; clone_size: .; cdr3_nt: TGTGCCAGCAGCTTACAGGGGCGGGAGACCCAGTACTTC; cdr3_aa: CASSLQGRETQYF